This T cell receptor (beta chain) was identified in a study of T and B cells in COVID-19 patients. BIOMED2 TRB-A/B primer pools were used in multiplex TRB PCR. From the multiplex PCR reads, TCRdb called clonotypes with MiXCR, one entry per CDR3 protein. This table holds around 6,200 distinct CDR3 sequences, approximately 36% found once. CDR1 and CDR2 (germline): LNHNV, YYDKDF (reference sequence). CDR3 length equals 12 residues. J lost 7 bases, V lost 2 bases, and 1 base had no gene match. This clonotype is medium-sized. Each TRB amplification used about 250-550 ng of genomic DNA from blood. This rearrangement joins TRBV15 to TRBJ2-7, with TRBD1 identical over 8 bases. Sequenced: blood. The source of this sequence is a human donor with active COVID-19. CDR3 DNA sequence: TGTGCCACCAGCAGACAGGGGGCTGAGCAGTACTTC. Its protein is CATSRQGAEQYF.